The 27 T cell receptor beta chains presented below share a single source sample, sequenced in a study of technical replicates of blood from a few donors (dated by TCRdb to 2017 to 2019). The library was obtained by the immunoSEQ multiplex PCR assay. TCRdb took this table from immuneACCESS and kept in-frame rearrangements with V and J called. Such tables lack part of the clones; where checked against another copy, unresolved V genes explain under half of the gap, and the rest is unexplained. The sample table holds 60,000 to 90,000 clones, of which 85% to 95% were seen once. The ten largest clonotypes hold around 0.43% of the sample. Sequencing used T cells isolated from PBMCs. These receptors were obtained from a human donor in good health.

This chain connects TRBV15 to TRBJ2-3; no definite D call. Per the germline V gene, CDR1 is LNHNV and CDR2 is YYDKDF (reference sequence). V lost 2 bases, J lost 6 bases, and 18 bases lay in between. The CDR3 is 16 amino acids. CDR3 bases: TGTGCCACCAGCAGAAAACTCGCGTCGGGTCCCGATACGCAGTATTTT. It specifies CATSRKLASGPDTQYF.

This chain joins TRBV28 and TRBJ1-1, with 9 positions matching TRBD1. Germline V lookup: CDR1 MDHEN, CDR2 SYDVKM. CDR3 size: 15 residues. V shed 5 bases and J 5 bases; nucleotides not matched to a gene: 9. The CDR3 is CASSRPGTGRTEAFF. CDR3 nucleotides: TGTGCCAGCAGTCGACCAGGGACAGGGAGGACTGAAGCTTTCTTT.

This clone was seen just once. The rearrangement uses TRBV28 and TRBJ1-1; no reliable D call. The CDR3 has 12 amino acids. V lost 8 bases, J lost 1 base, and 8 bases lay in between. Germline values: CDR1 MDHEN, CDR2 SYDVKM. The CDR3 coding sequence is TGTGCCAGCGGCGAGGAGAACACTGAAGCTTTCTTT. Amino acids: CASGEENTEAFF.

The genes are TRBV6-1 and TRBJ2-7; 8 positions match TRBD1. Trimming at V came to 10 bases and at J to 1 base, leaving 6 bases not matched to a gene. Germline loops: CDR1 MNHNS, CDR2 SASEGT. This CDR3 is built from 13 residues. The CDR3 nucleotides are TGTGCCACCCTGGACAGGGCTTCCTACGAGCAGTACTTC. Its translation: CATLDRASYEQYF.

This chain joins TRBV5-1 and TRBJ2-5, with D perhaps TRBD2 (6 bases). Germline-derived CDR1 and CDR2 are SGHRS and YFSETQ. Trimming cost V 3 bases and J 5 bases, with 8 bases left between them. The CDR3 runs to 12 residues. The CDR3 loop is CASSSSGETQYF. Written as DNA, the CDR3 is TGCGCCAGCAGCTCAAGCGGGGAGACCCAGTACTTC.

The CDR3 sequence: CASSRLGVEQYF. The CDR3 nucleotides are TGTGCCAGCAGCCGCCTAGGGGTCGAGCAGTACTTC. The rearrangement joins TRBV14 to TRBJ2-7, with D tentatively TRBD1 (5 bases). CDR3 length: 12 amino acids. V was shortened by 4 bases and J by 6 bases, with 10 bases between the two germline ends. CDR1 and CDR2 (germline): SGHDN, FVKESK. The entire variable domain, with the rest obtained from reference TRBV14 and TRBJ2-7, is as follows: EAGVTQFPSHSVIEKGQTVTLRCDPISGHDNLYWYRRVMGKEIKFLLHFVKESKQDESGMPNNRFLAERTGGTYSTLKVQPAELEDSGVYFCASSRLGVEQYFGPGTRLTVT.

The rearrangement uses TRBV9 and TRBJ2-6, with D maybe TRBD1 (6 bases). Per germline, CDR1 SGDLS and CDR2 YYNGEE. This CDR3 has 18 amino acids. Deletions cut 6 bases from V and 0 bases from J, with 19 bases between. The CDR3 spells CASTHRAELGSGANVLTF. The CDR3 region has the DNA TGTGCCAGCACCCACAGGGCGGAATTGGGCTCTGGGGCCAACGTCCTGACTTTC.

This sequence joins TRBV5-4 and TRBJ2-7; D perhaps matches TRBD1 (6 bases). The CDR3 consists of 15 residues. Per the germline V gene, CDR1 is SGHNT and CDR2 is YYREEE (reference sequence). V was trimmed by 0 bases and J by 2 bases, leaving 12 bases between them. DNA for the CDR3: TGTGCCAGCAGCTTGGATCAGGGGTCCACCTACGAGCAGTACTTC. Translated, it gives CASSLDQGSTYEQYF.

The chain joins TRBV28 to TRBJ2-7, with D perhaps matching TRBD2 (6 bases). CDR1 and CDR2 (germline): MDHEN, SYDVKM. This CDR3 is 14 amino acids long. Trimming took 3 bases from V and 4 from J, leaving 13 bases between them. The CDR3 DNA sequence: TGTGCCAGCAGTTTTCCCGAGGACTATTACGAGCAGTACTTC. It codes for CASSFPEDYYEQYF.

V usage is TRBV30 and J usage is TRBJ2-5; TRBD2 agrees at 13 bases. Germline V gene data show CDR1 as GTSNPN and CDR2 as SVGIG (reference sequence). The ends lost 4 bases at V and 6 bases at J; junction bases unmatched: 14. This CDR3 has 17 residues. This CDR3 reads CAWTPGLAGVLRKTQYF. The CDR3 nucleotides read TGTGCCTGGACCCCCGGACTAGCGGGAGTGTTAAGGAAGACCCAGTACTTC.

The chain combines TRBV2 with TRBJ2-5; D gene uncertain. Trimming left V 7 bases short and J 2 bases short, with 8 bases between. The length of the CDR3 is 12 residues. Germline values: CDR1 SNHLY, CDR2 FYNNEI. CDR3 protein: CASILRQETQYF. As DNA, the CDR3 is TGTGCCAGCATTTTGAGGCAAGAGACCCAGTACTTC.

In this sample, this clone turned up once. The chain joins TRBV10-3 to TRBJ2-7, with 8 bases matching TRBD2. Germline V CDR1 and CDR2: ENHRY, SYGVKD. This CDR3 comprises 13 residues. V was pared by 7 bases and J by 3 bases, with 5 bases of the junction left unmatched. In DNA, the CDR3 is TGTGCCATCACGGGAGGGCCTCACTACGAGCAGTACTTC. It is translated as CAITGGPHYEQYF.

The rearrangement joins TRBV6-5 to TRBJ1-2; TRBD1 aligns across 9 bases. V was pared by 6 bases and J by 7 bases, with 6 bases of the junction left unmatched. The CDR3 totals 13 residues. The V gene's germline CDR1 is MNHEY and CDR2 SVGAGI. CDR3 amino acids: CASSLQGAGGYTF. The CDR3 region has the DNA TGTGCCAGCAGCCTACAGGGGGCGGGTGGCTACACCTTC.

This chain uses TRBV28 with TRBJ2-2, with TRBD1 matching 7 bases. CDR3 length: 13 amino acids. Trimming removed 3 bases from V and 6 bases from J; junction bases left unmatched: 1. Germline V gene data show CDR1 as MDHEN and CDR2 as SYDVKM. DNA of the CDR3: TGTGCCAGCAGTTTCCAGGGGGCCGGGGAGCTGTTTTTT. Translated: CASSFQGAGELFF.

The rearrangement links TRBV7-3 to TRBJ2-1; the match to TRBD2 covers 11 bases. Germline V lookup: CDR1 SGHTA, CDR2 FQGTGA. J gave up 4 bases and V 6 bases, and 8 bases lay outside the gene matches. The CDR3 totals 16 residues. CDR3 DNA sequence: TGTGCCAGCAGTTGGGAGGGACTAGCGGATTACAATGAGCAGTTCTTC. It is translated as CASSWEGLADYNEQFF. Drawing the rest from reference TRBV7-3 and TRBJ2-1, the complete variable domain is GAGVSQTPSNKVTEKGKYVELRCDPISGHTALYWYRQSLGQGPEFLIYFQGTGAADDSGLPNDRFFAVRPEGSVSTLKIQRTERGDSAVYLCASSWEGLADYNEQFFGPGTRLTVL.

The genes are TRBV28 and TRBJ1-1; D perhaps matches TRBD1 (5 bases). The length of the CDR3 is 12 residues. Germline V lookup: CDR1 MDHEN, CDR2 SYDVKM. V was pared by 6 bases and J by 5 bases, with 10 bases between. As DNA, the CDR3 is TGTGCCAGCAGAAGCGGGGGAACTGAAGCTTTCTTT. It specifies CASRSGGTEAFF.

The rearrangement uses TRBV25-1 and TRBJ1-2; D not certain. The CDR3 consists of 11 residues. Looked up from germline, CDR1 is MGHDK and CDR2 is SYGVNS. V shed 3 bases and J shed 6 bases, with 5 bases lying between them. CDR3 sequence reads: CASSDGHGYTF. CDR3 in DNA: TGTGCCAGCAGTGATGGGCATGGCTACACCTTC.

This chain joins TRBV6-1 and TRBJ2-5; 8 positions match TRBD2. The CDR3 covers 16 residues. Germline V gene lookup returns CDR1 MNHNS and CDR2 SASEGT. V shed 2 bases, J shed 5 bases, and the junction held 10 bases outside the gene matches. CDR3 in amino acids: CASSETERELGETQYF. CDR3 DNA: TGTGCCAGCAGTGAAACGGAGCGGGAGCTAGGGGAGACCCAGTACTTC.

The V call is TRBV9, the J call TRBJ2-7; TRBD2 matches 7 bases. Germline V lookup: CDR1 SGDLS, CDR2 YYNGEE. J lost 5 bases, V lost 1 base, and 6 bases had no gene match. CDR3 length: 14 amino acids. CDR3 sequence: CASSVSTSFHEQYF. CDR3 nucleotides: TGTGCCAGCAGCGTATCGACTAGCTTCCACGAGCAGTACTTC.

This rearrangement joins TRBV21-1 to TRBJ1-3. TRBV21-1 is a known pseudogene. The CDR3 covers 17 residues. CDR3 amino acids: CASSKAWRRTRGNTIYF. In nucleotides, the CDR3 is TGTGCCAGCAGCAAGGCGTGGAGGAGGACGAGAGGAAACACCATATATTTT.

This clone was observed a handful of times. Written as DNA, the CDR3 is TGTGCCAGCAGTGAGGTCGGGGGCGAGCAGTACTTC. Translating it yields CASSEVGGEQYF. The rearrangement joins TRBV2 to TRBJ2-7, with D possibly being TRBD2 (6 bases). This CDR3 has 12 residues. V lost 3 bases to trimming and J lost 6 bases, with 9 bases between them. CDR1 SNHLY and CDR2 FYNNEI come from the germline V gene.

This chain links TRBV5-6 with TRBJ2-7, with 8 positions matching TRBD1. CDR1 and CDR2 from the germline V gene are SGHDT and YYEEEE. V lost 5 bases, J lost 0 bases, and 7 bases stayed unmatched. This CDR3 has 15 amino acids. The CDR3 loop is CASSQTGQGSYEQYF. CDR3 nucleotide sequence: TGTGCCAGCAGTCAAACCGGACAGGGCTCCTACGAGCAGTACTTC.

The table lists this clone with a count of one. The chain combines TRBV27 with TRBJ2-1; 10 bases fit TRBD2. The CDR3 covers 14 residues. CDR1 and CDR2 (germline): MNHEY, SMNVEV (reference sequence). V dropped 6 bases and J dropped 6; count of bases not matched to a gene: 5. CDR3 region: CASSGLADSNEQFF. In DNA, the CDR3 is TGTGCCAGCAGCGGACTAGCGGACTCCAATGAGCAGTTCTTC.

CDR3 sequence reads: CASSRYSGGEQYF. The CDR3 DNA follows: TGTGCCAGCAGCCGTTACAGCGGCGGCGAGCAGTACTTC. The chain combines TRBV5-4 with TRBJ2-7; the D gene is possibly TRBD2 (5 bases). Germline lookup yields CDR1 SGHNT and CDR2 YYREEE (reference sequence). The V gene lost 4 bases and the J gene lost 6 bases, with 14 bases spanning the gap. The CDR3 is 13 residues long. The full variable domain, completed using reference TRBV5-4 and TRBJ2-7, is ETGVTQSPTHLIKTRGQQVTLRCSSQSGHNTVSWYQQALGQGPQFIFQYYREEENGRGNFPPRFSGLQFPNYSSELNVNALELDDSALYLCASSRYSGGEQYFGPGTRLTVT.

The chain couples TRBV5-1 to TRBJ2-1; the D is unclear. Trimming shortened V by 0 bases and J by 7 bases, and 8 bases separated the two germline ends. The length of the CDR3 is 13 residues. Germline V gene data show CDR1 as SGHRS and CDR2 as YFSETQ. This CDR3 reads CASSLDVRNEQFF. In DNA, the CDR3 is TGCGCCAGCAGCTTGGACGTGAGGAATGAGCAGTTCTTC.

The chain couples TRBV9 to TRBJ2-1; D is possibly TRBD2 (5 bases). Germline values: CDR1 SGDLS, CDR2 YYNGEE. Trimming removed 0 bases at V and 2 bases at J, with 9 bases between. The CDR3 has 15 amino acids. Here the CDR3 DNA reads TGTGCCAGCAGCGTAGATGGAGGCCCCTACAATGAGCAGTTCTTC. Protein product: CASSVDGGPYNEQFF.

The chain carries TRBV30 and TRBJ1-1; TRBD1 aligns across 8 bases. This CDR3 is 13 amino acids long. Germline V CDR1 and CDR2: GTSNPN, SVGIG (reference sequence). Trimming took 6 bases from V and 0 from J; bases not matched to a gene: 3. CDR3 amino acids: CACGQGLNTEAFF. In DNA form, the CDR3 reads TGTGCCTGCGGACAGGGCCTGAACACTGAAGCTTTCTTT.